The entry that follows covers one TCR beta chain sequence. TCRdb keeps only in-frame clones here, not all; method: immunoSEQ multiplex PCR. Here the sample spans more than 300,000 clones, around four fifths being singletons. The data were obtained in a study of Ad26.COV2.S vaccination and SARS-CoV-2 variants. Study in general: A participant enrolled in the COV1001 Ad26.COV2.S trial arm provided the sample.

Treatment given: approximately 18 received Ad26.COV2.S at low or high dose, single or two shots; about 5 received placebo; per-sample allocation not given. It was on day 63 after the first vaccine or placebo injection that samples were taken. The length of the CDR3 is 14 residues. Trimming took off 7 bases at V and 0 bases at J, with 8 bases between the two ends. Germline loops: CDR1 SGHRS, CDR2 YFSETQ. The V call is TRBV5-1, the J call TRBJ2-6; unclear D gene. The receptor was derived from a person between 18 and 65 years old who received the Ad26.COV2.S COVID-19 vaccine or a placebo. Sequenced here: peripheral blood, sampled in a trial of Ad26.COV2.S vaccine versus placebo. The CDR3 DNA sequence: TGCGCCAGCGGTACGGCCTCTGGGGCCAACGTCCTGACTTTC. Its translation is CASGTASGANVLTF.